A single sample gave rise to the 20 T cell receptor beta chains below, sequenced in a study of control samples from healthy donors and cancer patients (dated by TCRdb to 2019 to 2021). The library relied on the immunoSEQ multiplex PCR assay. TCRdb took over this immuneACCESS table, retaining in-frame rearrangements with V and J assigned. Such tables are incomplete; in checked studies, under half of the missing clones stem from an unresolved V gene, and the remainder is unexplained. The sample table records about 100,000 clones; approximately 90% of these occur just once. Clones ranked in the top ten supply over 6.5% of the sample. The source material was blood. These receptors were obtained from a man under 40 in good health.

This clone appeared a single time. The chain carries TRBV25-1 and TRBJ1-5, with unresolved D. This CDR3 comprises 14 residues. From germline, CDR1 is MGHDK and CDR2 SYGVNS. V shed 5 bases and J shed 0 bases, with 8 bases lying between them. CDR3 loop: CASSYSYSNQPQHF. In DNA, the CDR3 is TGTGCCAGCAGTTACAGCTATAGCAATCAGCCCCAGCATTTT.

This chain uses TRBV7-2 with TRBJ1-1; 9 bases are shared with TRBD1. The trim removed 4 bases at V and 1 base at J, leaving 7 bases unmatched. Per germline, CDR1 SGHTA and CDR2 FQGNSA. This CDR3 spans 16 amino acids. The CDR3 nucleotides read TGTGCCAGCAGCTCAAGGACAGGGGCGGGGAACACTGAAGCTTTCTTT. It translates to CASSSRTGAGNTEAFF. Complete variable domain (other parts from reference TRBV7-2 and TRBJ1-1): GAGVSQSPSNKVTEKGKDVELRCDPISGHTALYWYRQSLGQGLEFLIYFQGNSAPDKSGLPSDRFSAERTGGSVSTLTIQRTQQEDSAVYLCASSSRTGAGNTEAFFGQGTRLTVV.

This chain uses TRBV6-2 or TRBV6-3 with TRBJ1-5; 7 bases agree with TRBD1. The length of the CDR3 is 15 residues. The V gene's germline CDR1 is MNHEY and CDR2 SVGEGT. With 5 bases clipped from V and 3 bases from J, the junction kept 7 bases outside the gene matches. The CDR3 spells CASSRQGMTNQPQHF. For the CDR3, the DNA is TGTGCCAGCAGTCGACAGGGTATGACCAATCAGCCCCAGCATTTT.

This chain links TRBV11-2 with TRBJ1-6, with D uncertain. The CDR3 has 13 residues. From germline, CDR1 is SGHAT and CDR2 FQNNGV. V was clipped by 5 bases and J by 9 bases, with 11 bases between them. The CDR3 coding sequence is TGTGCCAGCAGCCCCGAGGTATTTTCACCCCTCCACTTT. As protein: CASSPEVFSPLHF.

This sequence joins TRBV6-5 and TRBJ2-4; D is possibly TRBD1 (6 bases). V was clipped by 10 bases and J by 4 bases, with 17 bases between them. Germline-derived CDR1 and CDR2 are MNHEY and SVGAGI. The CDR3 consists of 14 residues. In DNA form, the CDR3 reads TGTGCCACTTTCTACCCCGGACAGAAAAACATTCAGTACTTC. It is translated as CATFYPGQKNIQYF.

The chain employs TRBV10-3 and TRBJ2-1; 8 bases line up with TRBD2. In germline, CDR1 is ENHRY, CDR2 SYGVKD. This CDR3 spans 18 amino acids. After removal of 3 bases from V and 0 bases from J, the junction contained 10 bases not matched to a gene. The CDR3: CAISDGGRMYSSYNEQFF. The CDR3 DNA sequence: TGTGCCATCAGTGACGGCGGGAGGATGTATAGCTCCTACAATGAGCAGTTCTTC.

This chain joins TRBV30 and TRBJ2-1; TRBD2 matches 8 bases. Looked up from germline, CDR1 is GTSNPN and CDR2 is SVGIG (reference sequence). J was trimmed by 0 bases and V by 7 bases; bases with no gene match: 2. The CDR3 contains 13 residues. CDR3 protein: CAFSGGSYNEQFF. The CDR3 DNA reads TGTGCCTTCAGCGGGGGCTCCTACAATGAGCAGTTCTTC.

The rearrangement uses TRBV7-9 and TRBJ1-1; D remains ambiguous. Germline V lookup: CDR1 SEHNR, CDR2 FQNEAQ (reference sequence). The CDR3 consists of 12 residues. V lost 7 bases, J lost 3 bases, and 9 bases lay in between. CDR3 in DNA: TGTGCCAGCACCAGGTCCGACACTGAAGCTTTCTTT. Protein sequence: CASTRSDTEAFF.

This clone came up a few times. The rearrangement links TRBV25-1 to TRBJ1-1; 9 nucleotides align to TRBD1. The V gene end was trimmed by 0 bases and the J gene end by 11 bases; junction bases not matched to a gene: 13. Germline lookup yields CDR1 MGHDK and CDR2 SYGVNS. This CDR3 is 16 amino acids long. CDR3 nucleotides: TGTGCCAGCAGTGAATACCTTACAGGGGGCGGATTAATGGCTTTCTTT. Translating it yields CASSEYLTGGGLMAFF. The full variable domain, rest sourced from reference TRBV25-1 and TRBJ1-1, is EADIYQTPRYLVIGTGKKITLECSQTMGHDKMYWYQQDPGMELHLIHYSYGVNSTEKGDLSSESTVSRIRTEHFPLTLESARPSHTSQYLCASSEYLTGGGLMAFFGQGTRLTVV.

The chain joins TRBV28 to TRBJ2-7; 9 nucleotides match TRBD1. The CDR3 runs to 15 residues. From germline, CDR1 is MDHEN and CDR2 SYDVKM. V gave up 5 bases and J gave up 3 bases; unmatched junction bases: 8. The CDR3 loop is CASSLDTGGNYEQYF. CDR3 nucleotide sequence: TGTGCCAGCAGTCTTGATACAGGGGGCAACTACGAGCAGTACTTC.

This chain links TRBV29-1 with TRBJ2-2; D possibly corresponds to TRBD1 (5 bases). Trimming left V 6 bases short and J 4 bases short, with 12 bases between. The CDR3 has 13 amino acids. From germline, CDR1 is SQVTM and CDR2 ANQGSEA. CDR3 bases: TGCAGCGTGGTAGGGGTTTTCACCGGGGAGCTGTTTTTT. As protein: CSVVGVFTGELFF.

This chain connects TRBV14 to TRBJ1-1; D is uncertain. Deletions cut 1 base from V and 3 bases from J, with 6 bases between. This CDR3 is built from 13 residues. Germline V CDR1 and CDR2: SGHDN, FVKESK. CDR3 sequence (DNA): TGTGCCAGCAGCCAAGCCCAGGACACTGAAGCTTTCTTT. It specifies CASSQAQDTEAFF.

CDR3 in DNA: TGTGCCAGCAGTTACTTACTAGCGGGGGACTTCCAAGAGACCCAGTACTTC. Translation: CASSYLLAGDFQETQYF. The chain is built from TRBV6-2 or TRBV6-3 and TRBJ2-5; 11 bases map to TRBD2. Germline CDR1 reads MNHEY; CDR2 reads SVGEGT. The ends lost 1 base at V and 1 base at J; junction bases unmatched: 5. The CDR3 length is 17 residues.

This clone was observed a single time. CDR3 bases: TGTGCCAGCTCACGCTCAACAGGGGCTAACACTGAAGCTTTCTTT. Protein sequence: CASSRSTGANTEAFF. The V gene is TRBV18, the J gene TRBJ1-1; 7 positions agree with TRBD1. J lost 2 bases, V lost 4 bases, and 7 bases had no gene match. The CDR3 extends over 15 amino acids. The V gene's germline CDR1 is KGHSH and CDR2 LQKENI.

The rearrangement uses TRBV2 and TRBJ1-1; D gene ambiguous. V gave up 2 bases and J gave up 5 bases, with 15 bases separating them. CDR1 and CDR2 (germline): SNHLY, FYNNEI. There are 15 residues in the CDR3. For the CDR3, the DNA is TGTGCCAGCAGTGAAAGTCTCAGGATAGGGACTGAAGCTTTCTTT. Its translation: CASSESLRIGTEAFF. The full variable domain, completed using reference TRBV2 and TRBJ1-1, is EPEVTQTPSHQVTQMGQEVILRCVPISNHLYFYWYRQILGQKVEFLVSFYNNEISEKSEIFDDQFSVERPDGSNFTLKIRSTKLEDSAMYFCASSESLRIGTEAFFGQGTRLTVV.

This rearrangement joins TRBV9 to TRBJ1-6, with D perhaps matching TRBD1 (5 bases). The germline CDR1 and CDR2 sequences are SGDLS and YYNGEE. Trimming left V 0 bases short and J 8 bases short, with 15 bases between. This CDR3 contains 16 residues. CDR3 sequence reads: CASSVEGRAWDSPLHF. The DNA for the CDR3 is TGTGCCAGCAGCGTAGAGGGCAGGGCTTGGGATTCACCCCTCCACTTT.

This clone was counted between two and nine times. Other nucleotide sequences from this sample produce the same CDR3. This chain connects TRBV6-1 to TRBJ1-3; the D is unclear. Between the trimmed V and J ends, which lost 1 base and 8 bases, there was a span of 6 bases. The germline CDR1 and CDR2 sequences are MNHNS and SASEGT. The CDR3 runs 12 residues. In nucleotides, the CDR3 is TGTGCCAGCAGTGAAGTGGGTGACACCATATATTTT. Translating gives CASSEVGDTIYF.

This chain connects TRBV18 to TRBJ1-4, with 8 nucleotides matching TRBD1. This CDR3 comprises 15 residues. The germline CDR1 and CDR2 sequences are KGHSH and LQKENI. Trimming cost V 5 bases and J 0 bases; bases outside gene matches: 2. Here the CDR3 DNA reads TGTGCCAGCTCAGAGGGACAGGCAACTAATGAAAAACTGTTTTTT. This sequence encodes CASSEGQATNEKLFF. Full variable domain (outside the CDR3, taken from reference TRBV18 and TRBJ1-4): NAGVMQNPRHLVRRRGQEARLRCSPMKGHSHVYWYRQLPEEGLKFMVYLQKENIIDESGMPKERFSAEFPKEGPSILRIQQVVRGDSAAYFCASSEGQATNEKLFFGSGTQLSVL.

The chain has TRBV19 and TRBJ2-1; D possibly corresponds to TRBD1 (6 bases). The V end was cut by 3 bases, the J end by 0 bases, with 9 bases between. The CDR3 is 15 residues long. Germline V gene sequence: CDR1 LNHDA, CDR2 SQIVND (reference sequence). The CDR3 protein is CASSIGQSSYNEQFF. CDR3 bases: TGTGCCAGTAGTATCGGACAGTCCTCCTACAATGAGCAGTTCTTC.

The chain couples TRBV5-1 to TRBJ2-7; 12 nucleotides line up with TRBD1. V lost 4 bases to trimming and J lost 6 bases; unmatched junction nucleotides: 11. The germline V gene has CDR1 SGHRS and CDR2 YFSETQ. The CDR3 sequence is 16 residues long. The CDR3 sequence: CASSLRTGQGAGEQYF. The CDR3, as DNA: TGCGCCAGCAGCCTGCGCACGGGACAGGGGGCGGGCGAGCAGTACTTC.